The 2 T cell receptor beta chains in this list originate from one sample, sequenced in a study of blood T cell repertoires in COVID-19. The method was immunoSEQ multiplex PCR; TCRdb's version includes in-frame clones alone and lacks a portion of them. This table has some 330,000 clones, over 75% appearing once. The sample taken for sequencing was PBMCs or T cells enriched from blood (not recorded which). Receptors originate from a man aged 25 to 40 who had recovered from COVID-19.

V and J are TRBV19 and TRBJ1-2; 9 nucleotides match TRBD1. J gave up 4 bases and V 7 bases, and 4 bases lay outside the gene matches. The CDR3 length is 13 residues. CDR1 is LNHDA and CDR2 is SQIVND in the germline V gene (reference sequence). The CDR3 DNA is TGTGCCAGTAATACAGGGGGCGGCTATGGCTACACCTTC. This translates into CASNTGGGYGYTF.

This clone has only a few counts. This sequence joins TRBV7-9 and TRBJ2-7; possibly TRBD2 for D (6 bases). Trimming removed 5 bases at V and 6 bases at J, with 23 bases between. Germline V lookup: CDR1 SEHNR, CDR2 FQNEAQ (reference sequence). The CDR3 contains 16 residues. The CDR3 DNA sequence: TGTGCCAGCAGCGGCGGCTACGGGAGACTAGTAGCCGAGCAGTACTTC. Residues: CASSGGYGRLVAEQYF.